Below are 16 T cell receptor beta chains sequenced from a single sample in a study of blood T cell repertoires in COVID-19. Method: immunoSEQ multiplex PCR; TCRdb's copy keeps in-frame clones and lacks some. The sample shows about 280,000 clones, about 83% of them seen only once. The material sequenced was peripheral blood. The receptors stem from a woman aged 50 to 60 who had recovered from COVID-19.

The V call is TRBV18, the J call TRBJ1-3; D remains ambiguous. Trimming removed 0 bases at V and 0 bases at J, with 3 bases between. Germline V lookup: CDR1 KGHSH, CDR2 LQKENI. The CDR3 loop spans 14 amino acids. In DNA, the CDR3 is TGTGCCAGCTCACCACCTTACTCTGGAAACACCATATATTTT. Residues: CASSPPYSGNTIYF.

CDR3 in amino acids: CASSPERERHEQYF. Here the CDR3 DNA reads TGTGCCAGCTCACCAGAGCGGGAGAGGCACGAGCAGTACTTC. The chain employs TRBV18 and TRBJ2-7; TRBD2 matches at 8 bases. This CDR3 is 14 amino acids long. Trimming at V came to 2 bases and at J to 5 bases, leaving 5 bases not matched to a gene. The V gene's germline CDR1 is KGHSH and CDR2 LQKENI.

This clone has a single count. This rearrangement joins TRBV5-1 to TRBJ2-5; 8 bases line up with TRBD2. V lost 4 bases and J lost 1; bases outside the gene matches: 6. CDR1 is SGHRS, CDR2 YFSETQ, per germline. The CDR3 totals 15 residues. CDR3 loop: CASSPVAGGQETQYF. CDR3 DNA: TGCGCCAGCAGCCCCGTGGCGGGGGGCCAAGAGACCCAGTACTTC.

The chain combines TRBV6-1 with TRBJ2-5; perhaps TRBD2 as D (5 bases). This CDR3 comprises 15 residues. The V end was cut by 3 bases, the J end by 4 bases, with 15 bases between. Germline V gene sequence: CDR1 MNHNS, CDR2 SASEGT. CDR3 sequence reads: CASSDGGGPRETQYF. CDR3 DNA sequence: TGTGCCAGCAGTGATGGAGGCGGGCCCCGAGAGACCCAGTACTTC.

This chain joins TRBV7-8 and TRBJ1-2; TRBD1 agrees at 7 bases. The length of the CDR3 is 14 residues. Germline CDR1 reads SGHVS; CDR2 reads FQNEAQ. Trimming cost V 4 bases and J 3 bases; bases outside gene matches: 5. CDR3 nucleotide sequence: TGTGCCAGCAGCTCAGGGGGTTACGACTATGGCTACACCTTC. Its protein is CASSSGGYDYGYTF.

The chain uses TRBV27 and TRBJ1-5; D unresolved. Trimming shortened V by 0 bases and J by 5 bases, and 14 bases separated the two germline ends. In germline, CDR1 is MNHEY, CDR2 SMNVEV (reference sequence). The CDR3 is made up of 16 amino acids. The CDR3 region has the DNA TGTGCCAGCAGTTTATCGATGGCGGAGCGCTATCAGCCCCAGCATTTT. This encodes CASSLSMAERYQPQHF.

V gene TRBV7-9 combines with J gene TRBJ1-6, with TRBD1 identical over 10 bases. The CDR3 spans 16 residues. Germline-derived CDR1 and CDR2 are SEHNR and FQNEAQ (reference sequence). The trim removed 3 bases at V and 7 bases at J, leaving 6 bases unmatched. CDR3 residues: CASSFRQGAGNSPLHF. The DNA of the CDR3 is TGTGCCAGCAGCTTCCGACAGGGGGCAGGGAATTCACCCCTCCACTTT.

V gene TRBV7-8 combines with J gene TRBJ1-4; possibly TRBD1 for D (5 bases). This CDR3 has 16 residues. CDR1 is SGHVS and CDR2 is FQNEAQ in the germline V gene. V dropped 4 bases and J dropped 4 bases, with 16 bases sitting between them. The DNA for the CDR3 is TGTGCCAGCAGCTCGAGCGGCGGGACCCTTAATGAAAAACTGTTTTTT. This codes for CASSSSGGTLNEKLFF.

For the CDR3, the DNA is TGTGCCAGCAGTGAGTGGACAGGGAGTTCACCCCTCCACTTT. This translates into CASSEWTGSSPLHF. V usage is TRBV2 and J usage is TRBJ1-6; TRBD1 agrees at 8 bases. The junction had 4 bases not matched to a gene; V was cut back by 3 bases and J by 9 bases. This CDR3 is built from 14 residues. Germline assignment: CDR1 SNHLY and CDR2 FYNNEI.

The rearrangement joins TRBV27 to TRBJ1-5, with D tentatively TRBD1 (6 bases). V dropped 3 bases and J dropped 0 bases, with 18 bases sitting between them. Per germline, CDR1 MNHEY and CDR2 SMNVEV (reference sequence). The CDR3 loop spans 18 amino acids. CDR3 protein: CASSLDGQFLYSNQPQHF. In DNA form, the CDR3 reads TGTGCCAGCAGTTTGGACGGACAGTTTCTCTATAGCAATCAGCCCCAGCATTTT.

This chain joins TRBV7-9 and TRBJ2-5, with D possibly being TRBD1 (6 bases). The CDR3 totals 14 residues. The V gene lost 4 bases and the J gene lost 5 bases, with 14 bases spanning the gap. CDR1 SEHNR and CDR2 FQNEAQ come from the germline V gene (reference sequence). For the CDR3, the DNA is TGTGCCAGCAGCTCACGTGGGGGCAGGGAGACCCAGTACTTC. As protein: CASSSRGGRETQYF.

CDR3 nucleotides: TGTGCCAGCGGTACCGGGTCCCGTTGGCCTAATGAGCAGTTCTTC. Its protein product is CASGTGSRWPNEQFF. The rearrangement links TRBV28 to TRBJ2-1; D is unclear. The germline V gene has CDR1 MDHEN and CDR2 SYDVKM. This CDR3 is 15 amino acids long. The ends were cut back, 8 bases at V and 7 bases at J, with 21 bases in the middle.

DNA of the CDR3: TGTGCCAGCAGGCCTTTAGCGGGAGGTTACAATGAGCAGTTCTTC. Its translation is CASRPLAGGYNEQFF. The chain is built from TRBV6-2 or TRBV6-3 and TRBJ2-1, with 10 bases matching TRBD2. CDR1 and CDR2 from the germline V gene are MNHEY and SVGEGT. The CDR3 contains 15 residues. The junction had 6 bases not matched to a gene; V was cut back by 6 bases and J by 4 bases.

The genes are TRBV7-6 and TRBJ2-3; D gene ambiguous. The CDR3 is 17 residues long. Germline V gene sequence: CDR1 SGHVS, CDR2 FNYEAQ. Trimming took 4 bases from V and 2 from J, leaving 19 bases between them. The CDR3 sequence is CASSSPRNTFVTDTQYF. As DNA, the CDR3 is TGTGCCAGCAGCTCCCCTAGGAACACGTTTGTCACAGATACGCAGTATTTT.

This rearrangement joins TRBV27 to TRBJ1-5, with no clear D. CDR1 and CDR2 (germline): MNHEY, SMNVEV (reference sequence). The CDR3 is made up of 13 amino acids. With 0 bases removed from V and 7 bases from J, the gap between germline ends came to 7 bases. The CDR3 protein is CASSLSREQPQHF. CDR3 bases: TGTGCCAGCAGTTTATCCCGGGAGCAGCCCCAGCATTTT.

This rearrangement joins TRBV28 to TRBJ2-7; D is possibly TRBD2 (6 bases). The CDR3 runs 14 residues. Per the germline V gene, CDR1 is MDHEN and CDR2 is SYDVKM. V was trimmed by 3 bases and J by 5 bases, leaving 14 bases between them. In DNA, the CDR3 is TGTGCCAGCAGTTTTAGCGGACCTGCCGACGAGCAGTACTTC. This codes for CASSFSGPADEQYF.